Listed below are T cell receptor beta chains from one sample, sequenced in a study of blood T cell repertoires in COVID-19. Clones were read by immunoSEQ multiplex PCR, and TCRdb kept only the in-frame ones, dropping some. The data contain around 150,000 clones, approximately 84% of them seen just once; the ten biggest clones take up 3% to 3.5%. Source material: PBMCs or T cells enriched from blood (not recorded which). Receptors were obtained from a woman in her forties or fifties with acute COVID-19. Each CDR3 is given with its conserved first and last residue. Each record gives: J gene, clone size, D gene, V gene, CDR3 DNA, CDR3 protein. The D gene is left open where the match is weak. Some rows have no size entry. The others give once, few or many, or a class for an expanded clone.

J gene: TRBJ2-7
clone size: .
D gene: TRBD1
V gene: TRBV19
CDR3 DNA: TGTGCCAGTAGTGCCGGGACAGGGGGCTACGAGCAGTACTTC
CDR3 protein: CASSAGTGGYEQYF

J gene: TRBJ2-7
clone size: .
D gene: TRBD2
V gene: TRBV7-9
CDR3 DNA: TGTGCCAGCAGCTTCGGACTAGCGGGAGTGTACGAGCAGTACTTC
CDR3 protein: CASSFGLAGVYEQYF

J gene: TRBJ1-1
clone size: .
D gene: TRBD1
V gene: TRBV7-3
CDR3 DNA: TGTGCCAGCAGCTTAGACGCAGGGGGCTACACTGAAGCTTTCTTT
CDR3 protein: CASSLDAGGYTEAFF

J gene: TRBJ2-7
clone size: .
D gene: TRBD2
V gene: TRBV18
CDR3 DNA: TGTGCCAGCTCACTTCTCTCGGGAGGGACCCCCTACGAGCAGTACTTC
CDR3 protein: CASSLLSGGTPYEQYF

J gene: TRBJ2-7
clone size: .
D gene: .
V gene: TRBV15
CDR3 DNA: TGTGCCACCAGCAGAGATCGGGAGAGTTCCGAGCAGTACTTC
CDR3 protein: CATSRDRESSEQYF

J gene: TRBJ1-2
clone size: .
D gene: TRBD1
V gene: TRBV7-2
CDR3 DNA: TGTGCCAGCAATGGACAGGCTCTGCGGGGTGGCTACACCTTC
CDR3 protein: CASNGQALRGGYTF

J gene: TRBJ2-1
clone size: .
D gene: .
V gene: TRBV5-1
CDR3 DNA: TGCGCCAGCAGCTTGGCCAGGGACTACAATGAGCAGTTCTTC
CDR3 protein: CASSLARDYNEQFF

J gene: TRBJ2-4
clone size: .
D gene: .
V gene: TRBV18
CDR3 DNA: TGTGCCAGCTCACCCCCCAGCGGAGTGATCGGAAACATTCAGTACTTC
CDR3 protein: CASSPPSGVIGNIQYF

J gene: TRBJ1-2
clone size: .
D gene: .
V gene: TRBV6-5
CDR3 DNA: TGTGCCAGCAGTTACGGGGCTAGGAAAGGGCACTATGGCTACACCTTC
CDR3 protein: CASSYGARKGHYGYTF

J gene: TRBJ2-5
clone size: .
D gene: .
V gene: TRBV7-2
CDR3 DNA: TGTGCCAGCAGCTCTGACAGACAAGAGACCCAGTACTTC
CDR3 protein: CASSSDRQETQYF

J gene: TRBJ2-2
clone size: .
D gene: TRBD1
V gene: TRBV11-3
CDR3 DNA: TGTGCCAGCAGCCTCAATTTGGACAGGGGAACCGGGGAGCTGTTTTTT
CDR3 protein: CASSLNLDRGTGELFF

J gene: TRBJ2-5
clone size: .
D gene: .
V gene: TRBV24-1
CDR3 DNA: TGTGCCACCAGTGATCCAGGGGAAGGGATATGGGAGACCCAGTACTTC
CDR3 protein: CATSDPGEGIWETQYF

J gene: TRBJ2-4
clone size: .
D gene: TRBD2
V gene: TRBV10-1
CDR3 DNA: TGCGCCAGCAGTGTCCATAGCGGGAGGCCCAAAAACATTCAGTACTTC
CDR3 protein: CASSVHSGRPKNIQYF

J gene: TRBJ2-1
clone size: .
D gene: TRBD1
V gene: TRBV24-1
CDR3 DNA: TGTGCCACCAGTGATTTTTCGGGGACAGGCCTAAATGAGCAGTTCTTC
CDR3 protein: CATSDFSGTGLNEQFF

J gene: TRBJ2-1
clone size: .
D gene: TRBD2
V gene: TRBV10-1
CDR3 DNA: TGCGCCAGCAGTAAGGCGGGAGGGCCGAAACGCTACAATGAGCAGTTCTTC
CDR3 protein: CASSKAGGPKRYNEQFF

J gene: TRBJ1-4
clone size: .
D gene: TRBD1
V gene: TRBV5-1
CDR3 DNA: TGCGCCAGCAGCGAGGACAGGGGTCGTGAAAAACTGTTTTTT
CDR3 protein: CASSEDRGREKLFF

J gene: TRBJ1-1
clone size: .
D gene: .
V gene: TRBV7-9
CDR3 DNA: TGTGCCAGCAGAGACAGCCAGAACACTGAAGCTTTCTTT
CDR3 protein: CASRDSQNTEAFF

J gene: TRBJ2-7
clone size: .
D gene: .
V gene: TRBV11-3
CDR3 DNA: TGTGCCAGCAGCTTAGATTCAGGTGTCAGCTCCTACGAGCAGTACTTC
CDR3 protein: CASSLDSGVSSYEQYF

J gene: TRBJ2-1
clone size: .
D gene: .
V gene: TRBV19
CDR3 DNA: TGTGCCAGTAGTATAGTAGGCGGGATCTCCTACAATGAGCAGTTCTTC
CDR3 protein: CASSIVGGISYNEQFF

J gene: TRBJ2-2
clone size: once
D gene: TRBD2
V gene: TRBV5-5
CDR3 DNA: TGTGCCAGCAGCAAGACTAGCGGAGCTGGAAGCCACACCGGGGAGCTGTTTTTT
CDR3 protein: CASSKTSGAGSHTGELFF

J gene: TRBJ2-5
clone size: .
D gene: TRBD1
V gene: TRBV9
CDR3 DNA: TGTGCCAGCAGCGGTGGACAGGGGGAAAAGACCCAGTACTTC
CDR3 protein: CASSGGQGEKTQYF

J gene: TRBJ2-3
clone size: .
D gene: .
V gene: TRBV7-6
CDR3 DNA: TGTGCCAGCAGCCAGAACCCAGGGAATGCAGATACGCAGTATTTT
CDR3 protein: CASSQNPGNADTQYF

J gene: TRBJ2-1
clone size: .
D gene: TRBD1
V gene: TRBV14
CDR3 DNA: TGTGCCAGCAGCCAAATGACAGGGTCCTACAATGAGCAGTTCTTC
CDR3 protein: CASSQMTGSYNEQFF

J gene: TRBJ2-1
clone size: .
D gene: .
V gene: TRBV5-4
CDR3 DNA: TGTGCCAGCAGCTTCGGCACAGGGAACAGCAATGAGCAGTTCTTC
CDR3 protein: CASSFGTGNSNEQFF

J gene: TRBJ1-1
clone size: .
D gene: .
V gene: TRBV4-3
CDR3 DNA: TGCGCCAGCAGCCAAGGACAGAGAACTGAAGCTTTCTTT
CDR3 protein: CASSQGQRTEAFF

J gene: TRBJ1-2
clone size: once
D gene: TRBD1
V gene: TRBV3-1/TRBV3-2
CDR3 DNA: TGTGCCAGCAGCCAAGATTGGGTCTGGGGACAGGAGCCACTCAACTATGGCTACACCTTC
CDR3 protein: CASSQDWVWGQEPLNYGYTF

J gene: TRBJ2-1
clone size: .
D gene: TRBD2
V gene: TRBV24-1
CDR3 DNA: TGTGCCACCAGTGATCCCAGCGGGAGGGGGGACAATGAGCAGTTCTTC
CDR3 protein: CATSDPSGRGDNEQFF

J gene: TRBJ2-1
clone size: .
D gene: TRBD2
V gene: TRBV4-1
CDR3 DNA: TGCGCCAGCAGCCAAGATGAGGGAGGGATTACCAATGAGCAGTTCTTC
CDR3 protein: CASSQDEGGITNEQFF

J gene: TRBJ2-7
clone size: .
D gene: .
V gene: TRBV18
CDR3 DNA: TGTGCCAGCTCCCCTCCGACAGCGATCTTGTACGAGCAGTACTTC
CDR3 protein: CASSPPTAILYEQYF

J gene: TRBJ1-3
clone size: .
D gene: TRBD1
V gene: TRBV7-2
CDR3 DNA: TGTGCCAGCAGCCCGACAGGGATCGGGAACACCATATATTTT
CDR3 protein: CASSPTGIGNTIYF

J gene: TRBJ1-6
clone size: .
D gene: .
V gene: TRBV5-1
CDR3 DNA: TGCGCCAGCAGCCCAGGGGTTGGGTATTCACCCCTCCACTTT
CDR3 protein: CASSPGVGYSPLHF

J gene: TRBJ2-7
clone size: .
D gene: .
V gene: TRBV27
CDR3 DNA: TGTGCCAGCAGTCAAGGGCTACTAGCAGGCGACGAGCAGTACTTC
CDR3 protein: CASSQGLLAGDEQYF

J gene: TRBJ2-7
clone size: .
D gene: TRBD2
V gene: TRBV20-1
CDR3 DNA: TGCAGTGCTAGTTTCTCGGGAGGGCCGGGGGACGAGCAGTACTTC
CDR3 protein: CSASFSGGPGDEQYF

J gene: TRBJ2-3
clone size: .
D gene: TRBD2
V gene: TRBV12-5
CDR3 DNA: TGTGCTAGTGGTTCCACCAGCCTAGCGGGACCGGCAGATACGCAGTATTTT
CDR3 protein: CASGSTSLAGPADTQYF

J gene: TRBJ2-2
clone size: .
D gene: TRBD1
V gene: TRBV5-5
CDR3 DNA: TGTGCCAGCAGCTCGGGGACAGGGGTCACCGGGGAGCTGTTTTTT
CDR3 protein: CASSSGTGVTGELFF

J gene: TRBJ1-2
clone size: .
D gene: .
V gene: TRBV29-1
CDR3 DNA: TGCAGCGCCTCTCTTCTCTCTAACTATGGCTACACCTTC
CDR3 protein: CSASLLSNYGYTF

J gene: TRBJ2-3
clone size: .
D gene: .
V gene: TRBV3-1/TRBV3-2
CDR3 DNA: TGTGCCAGCAGCCAAGGTCTGGGCGCCAACACAGATACGCAGTATTTT
CDR3 protein: CASSQGLGANTDTQYF

J gene: TRBJ2-7
clone size: .
D gene: .
V gene: TRBV11-2
CDR3 DNA: TGTGCCAGCAGCTTAGTTGGGGGACAAGGATCCTACGAGCAGTACTTC
CDR3 protein: CASSLVGGQGSYEQYF

J gene: TRBJ2-3
clone size: .
D gene: .
V gene: TRBV7-9
CDR3 DNA: TGTGCCAGCAGCTTAGTCGGGGAGGCCATAGATACGCAGTATTTT
CDR3 protein: CASSLVGEAIDTQYF

J gene: TRBJ2-3
clone size: .
D gene: TRBD2
V gene: TRBV13
CDR3 DNA: TGTGCCAGCAGCATTAGGACTAGCGGGAGTGGTTTTACGCAGTATTTT
CDR3 protein: CASSIRTSGSGFTQYF

J gene: TRBJ2-5
clone size: .
D gene: TRBD1
V gene: TRBV2
CDR3 DNA: TGTGCCAGCACCGGGACAGATCGACAAGAGACCCAGTACTTC
CDR3 protein: CASTGTDRQETQYF

J gene: TRBJ2-1
clone size: .
D gene: TRBD2
V gene: TRBV10-3
CDR3 DNA: TGTGCCATCAAGTCTAGCGGGGACTACAATGAGCAGTTCTTC
CDR3 protein: CAIKSSGDYNEQFF

J gene: TRBJ2-5
clone size: .
D gene: .
V gene: TRBV7-3
CDR3 DNA: TGTGCCAGCAGCATTACAGGGTTAGAAGAGACCCAGTACTTC
CDR3 protein: CASSITGLEETQYF

J gene: TRBJ2-1
clone size: once
D gene: .
V gene: TRBV3-1/TRBV3-2
CDR3 DNA: TGTGCCAGCAGCCAAGGGATGGGGGGCAATGAGCAGTTCTTC
CDR3 protein: CASSQGMGGNEQFF

J gene: TRBJ1-4
clone size: .
D gene: .
V gene: TRBV3-1/TRBV3-2
CDR3 DNA: TGTGCCAGCAGTATCAGGGATTGGGATGAAAAACTGTTTTTT
CDR3 protein: CASSIRDWDEKLFF

J gene: TRBJ2-1
clone size: .
D gene: TRBD2
V gene: TRBV27
CDR3 DNA: TGTGCCAGCAGTTTTCGGTCTAGCGGGTTTGGGCAGTTCTTC
CDR3 protein: CASSFRSSGFGQFF

J gene: TRBJ2-1
clone size: .
D gene: .
V gene: TRBV6-2/TRBV6-3
CDR3 DNA: TGTGCCAGCAGTCCCGGACAGTTCTTAAGGGAGTTCTTC
CDR3 protein: CASSPGQFLREFF

J gene: TRBJ2-7
clone size: .
D gene: TRBD2
V gene: TRBV5-1
CDR3 DNA: TGCGCCAGCAGCCGAGAACTAGCGGGAGGGGGCCCCGAGCAGTACTTC
CDR3 protein: CASSRELAGGGPEQYF

J gene: TRBJ2-1
clone size: .
D gene: TRBD2
V gene: TRBV13
CDR3 DNA: TGTGCCAGCAGCCCCGGACTAGCGCGTAACAATGAGCAGTTCTTC
CDR3 protein: CASSPGLARNNEQFF

J gene: TRBJ2-1
clone size: .
D gene: TRBD2
V gene: TRBV5-6
CDR3 DNA: TGTGCCAGCAGCCCCTGGACTAGCGGGAGCTCCTACAATGAGCAGTTCTTC
CDR3 protein: CASSPWTSGSSYNEQFF

J gene: TRBJ2-1
clone size: once
D gene: TRBD2
V gene: TRBV11-3
CDR3 DNA: TGTGCCAGCAGCTTAGATCGGTTAGCGGGAGATGAGCAGTTCTTC
CDR3 protein: CASSLDRLAGDEQFF

J gene: TRBJ1-5
clone size: .
D gene: .
V gene: TRBV29-1
CDR3 DNA: TGCAGCGTTGTATTTCTTGACAGTCCAGAGGGCAATCAGCCCCAGCATTTT
CDR3 protein: CSVVFLDSPEGNQPQHF

J gene: TRBJ2-5
clone size: .
D gene: TRBD1
V gene: TRBV4-1
CDR3 DNA: TGCGCCAGCAGCCACCCGCCGGGACAGGGGTTGGAGACCCAGTACTTC
CDR3 protein: CASSHPPGQGLETQYF

J gene: TRBJ2-5
clone size: .
D gene: TRBD2
V gene: TRBV18
CDR3 DNA: TGTGCCAGCTCACCCCTGCCCGCGGGGGGCGGAGAGACCCAGTACTTC
CDR3 protein: CASSPLPAGGGETQYF

J gene: TRBJ2-5
clone size: .
D gene: TRBD1
V gene: TRBV2
CDR3 DNA: TGTGCCAGCAAAGGACAGGGGGATCAAGAGACCCAGTACTTC
CDR3 protein: CASKGQGDQETQYF

J gene: TRBJ2-7
clone size: few
D gene: TRBD2
V gene: TRBV9
CDR3 DNA: TGTGCCAGCAGCGTAGAGGCTAGCGGATCCCTCGAGCAGTACTTC
CDR3 protein: CASSVEASGSLEQYF

J gene: TRBJ2-7
clone size: once
D gene: .
V gene: TRBV6-1
CDR3 DNA: TGTGCCAGCAGTGAAGAATCCGGGAGTAGCTCCTACGAGCAGTACTTC
CDR3 protein: CASSEESGSSSYEQYF

J gene: TRBJ2-2
clone size: .
D gene: .
V gene: TRBV27
CDR3 DNA: TGTGCCAGCAGTTTATCTGTGTCGGCCGGGGAGCTGTTTTTT
CDR3 protein: CASSLSVSAGELFF

J gene: TRBJ2-7
clone size: .
D gene: TRBD2
V gene: TRBV7-8
CDR3 DNA: TGTGCCAGCAGCACGACGGGGACTAGCGGGAGAAAGGTCCCCTACGAGCAGTACTTC
CDR3 protein: CASSTTGTSGRKVPYEQYF

J gene: TRBJ2-7
clone size: .
D gene: .
V gene: TRBV19
CDR3 DNA: TGTGCCAGTAGCTTATCGCGGGGCTCCTACGAGCAGTACTTC
CDR3 protein: CASSLSRGSYEQYF